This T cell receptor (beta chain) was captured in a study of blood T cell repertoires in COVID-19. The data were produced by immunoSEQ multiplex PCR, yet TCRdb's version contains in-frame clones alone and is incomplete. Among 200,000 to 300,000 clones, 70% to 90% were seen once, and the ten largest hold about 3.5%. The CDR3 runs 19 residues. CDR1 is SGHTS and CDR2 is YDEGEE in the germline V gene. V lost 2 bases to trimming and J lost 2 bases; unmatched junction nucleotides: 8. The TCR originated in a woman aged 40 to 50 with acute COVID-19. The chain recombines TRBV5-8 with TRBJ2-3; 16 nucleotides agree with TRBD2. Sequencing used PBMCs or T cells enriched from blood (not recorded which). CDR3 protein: CASSLPGLAGGPITDTQYF. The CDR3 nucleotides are TGTGCCAGCAGCTTACCGGGACTAGCGGGAGGGCCCATCACAGATACGCAGTATTTT. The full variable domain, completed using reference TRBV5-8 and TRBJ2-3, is EAGVTQSPTHLIKTRGQQATLRCSPISGHTSVYWYQQALGLGLQFLLWYDEGEERNRGNFPPRFSGRQFPNYSSELNVNALELEDSALYLCASSLPGLAGGPITDTQYFGPGTRLTVL.